Shown below are 8 T cell receptor beta chains from a single sample sequenced in a study of read filtering for tumor transcriptome and immune sequencing. This library used roughly 370 ng RNA and molecular barcoded adaptors spanning alpha/delta and beta/gamma chains. From the reads, TCRdb called clonotypes with MiXCR, one entry per CDR3 protein. The table records 100,000 to 150,000 distinct CDR3 sequences, 10% to 15% of them present only once. The sequenced sample was a population of CD138-negative cells sorted from bone marrow. Receptor source: a donor aged 40 or older with multiple myeloma.

V usage is TRBV29-1 and J usage is TRBJ2-7; TRBD1 is a possible D gene (6 bases). CDR3 length: 13 amino acids. The V gene's germline CDR1 is SQVTM and CDR2 ANQGSEA. Trimming pared 6 bases from V and 0 bases from J, leaving 12 bases between. The CDR3 DNA sequence: TGCAGCGTCACGCTGACAGGCTCCTACGAGCAGTACTTC. This codes for CSVTLTGSYEQYF.

This clonotype was seen repeatedly, ten times or more. The rearrangement joins TRBV29-1 to TRBJ1-4, with 7 bases aligning to TRBD1. Germline V lookup: CDR1 SQVTM, CDR2 ANQGSEA. Losses at the gene ends were 0 bases for V and 4 bases for J; bases not matched to a gene: 8. This CDR3 region has 16 residues. DNA for the CDR3: TGCAGCGTTGAAGACCCGACAGGGTTTGGTAATGAAAAACTGTTTTTT. Encoded protein: CSVEDPTGFGNEKLFF.

This clonotype came up many times. This chain connects TRBV20-1 to TRBJ2-5; a possible D gene is TRBD2 (6 bases). V was clipped by 1 base and J by 4 bases, with 7 bases between them. CDR1 is DFQATT, CDR2 SNEGSKA, per germline (reference sequence). The CDR3 loop spans 12 amino acids. Here the CDR3 reads CSARGDSETQYF. In DNA, the CDR3 is TGCAGTGCTAGAGGGGACTCAGAGACCCAGTACTTC.

This chain uses TRBV19 with TRBJ1-2, with TRBD1 identical over 8 bases. Germline-derived CDR1 and CDR2 are LNHDA and SQIVND (reference sequence). J lost 4 bases, V lost 5 bases, and 6 bases had no gene match. The CDR3 sequence is 14 residues long. CDR3 nucleotides: TGTGCCAGTAGTGGGGACAGGACCAGCTATGGCTACACCTTC. This translates into CASSGDRTSYGYTF.

At least ten counts were recorded for this clonotype. The chain is built from TRBV5-1 and TRBJ2-1; possible D gene TRBD2, 6 bases. The CDR3 is 14 amino acids. Germline values: CDR1 SGHRS, CDR2 YFSETQ. V was trimmed by 9 bases and J by 6 bases, leaving 19 bases between them. CDR3 DNA sequence: TGCGCCACTAGCACACAGCCAGCGGGCAATGAGCAGTTCTTC. Its protein product is CATSTQPAGNEQFF.

In this sample, this clonotype turned up many times. The V gene is TRBV3-1, the J gene TRBJ2-1, with no clear D. The germline V and J ends were trimmed by 0 bases and 0 bases, with 6 bases remaining between them. CDR3 length equals 15 residues. CDR1 is LGHDT and CDR2 is YNNKEL in the germline V gene (reference sequence). The CDR3: CASSQDPSSYNEQFF. In DNA form, the CDR3 reads TGTGCCAGCAGCCAAGATCCCAGCTCCTACAATGAGCAGTTCTTC.

For this clonotype: Without the conserved terminal phenylalanine or tryptophan, this CDR3 likely stems from a read error. It is unclear where the CDR3 begins or ends on the DNA, so no DNA is shown, and the CDR3 is as TCRdb lists it. The chain employs TRBV5-4 and TRBJ2-1; the DNA was not used to check the table's D call, TRBD2. Both ends counted, the CDR3 spans 15 residues. Germline V gene data show CDR1 as SGHNT and CDR2 as YYREEE (reference sequence). The CDR3 here is CASSPGLAGYNEQLL.

This clonotype has just a few counts. A much more abundant neighbour one base away suggests this may be a read error. V and J are TRBV18 and TRBJ2-3, with D possibly matching TRBD1 (5 bases). Germline loops: CDR1 KGHSH, CDR2 LQKENI. The CDR3 loop spans 13 amino acids. The CDR3 nucleotides read TGTGCCAGCCCACCAGGGAGCACAGATACGCAGTATTTT. As protein: CASPPGSTDTQYF.